This entry concerns a single TCR beta chain. Its target is unknown. The CDR3 spans 15 residues. CDR1 SGDLS and CDR2 YYNGEE come from the germline V gene. The V end was cut by 0 bases, the J end by 3 bases, with 13 bases between. The data were obtained in a study of cytomegalovirus exposure and HLA in healthy donors. In the study overall: There were roughly 80 million unique TCRs (from HLA-typed donors) in an early data release. Study-level findings and limits: Analysis was carried out at a later point, and it linked a missense DCLRE1C variant to TCR beta V- and J-gene trimming. Of the V segments, some could not be distinguished, including TRBV6-2 and TRBV6-3, and were excluded. In a later analysis, several top co-occurrence clusters appeared linked to parvovirus B19, influenza, CMV and Epstein-Barr virus.

The PCR contained 60 Vbeta and 13 Jbeta primers. Data came from immunoSEQ multiplex PCR; TCRdb stores just in-frame clones and leaves some out. The repertoire holds some 180,000 clones, with about 81% as singletons. The specimen sequenced was PBMCs. The V and J genes are TRBV9 and TRBJ2-7; perhaps TRBD1 as D (6 bases). The clonotype was recovered from a man aged 40-50 years in good health and CMV-seronegative. The CDR3 bases are TGTGCCAGCAGCGTAGGTGGACAGATAATCTACGAGCAGTACTTC. Encoded protein: CASSVGGQIIYEQYF. Together with reference TRBV9 and TRBJ2-7, the CDR3 gives the full variable domain: DSGVTQTPKHLITATGQRVTLRCSPRSGDLSVYWYQQSLDQGLQFLIQYYNGEERAKGNILERFSAQQFPDLHSELNLSSLELGDSALYFCASSVGGQIIYEQYFGPGTRLTVT.